This TCR beta chain was obtained from a study of CD8 T cells in ankylosing spondylitis. Germline-derived CDR1 and CDR2 are KGHSH and LQKENI. Trimming took off 0 bases at V and 5 bases at J, with 7 bases between the two ends. The CDR3 consists of 13 residues. Study-level findings and limits: CD8+ by phenotype, disease-linked clones were relatively rare in peripheral blood.

This clonotype was seen a few times. Its target is not known. From the 5' RACE reads, TCRdb called clonotypes with MiXCR, one entry per CDR3 protein. Here the sample spans roughly 130,000 distinct CDR3 sequences, about a tenth being singletons. The chain carries TRBV18 and TRBJ2-5, with no clear D. The TCR comes from a male donor with ankylosing spondylitis or in good health (not recorded which). Sequenced material: blood, either unsorted or a sorted T cell fraction (not recorded which). The CDR3, as DNA: TGTGCCAGCTCACCACCGGCCGGGGAGACCCAGTACTTC. Encoded protein: CASSPPAGETQYF.